The 28 T cell receptor beta chains in this list originate from one sample, sequenced in a study of identical twins. TCRdb fed the 5' RACE reads into MiXCR, producing one record per CDR3 protein. The table has roughly 750,000 distinct CDR3 sequences, approximately 21% seen once. These data were likewise used in another study, on T cells expressing NK-cell markers.

The sample consisted of PBMCs. These receptors were obtained from a woman between 18 and 29 years old in good health.

CDR3 sequence reads: CASRGSAGDPHGEQYF. The CDR3 DNA is TGTGCCAGCAGGGGGTCCGCGGGAGATCCCCATGGTGAGCAGTACTTC. The rearrangement links TRBV12-3 or TRBV12-4 to TRBJ2-7; TRBD2 aligns across 7 bases. V trimming: 6 bases; J trimming: 7 bases; junction bases outside the gene matches: 18. The CDR3 loop spans 16 amino acids.

This clonotype was seen a few times. This chain uses TRBV11-2 with TRBJ2-7, with unresolved D. Per the germline V gene, CDR1 is SGHAT and CDR2 is FQNNGV. The CDR3 covers 12 residues. V shed 8 bases and J shed 2 bases, with 10 bases lying between them. The CDR3 coding sequence is TGTGCCAGCTTGTACAGTACCTACGAGCAGTACTTC. Amino acids: CASLYSTYEQYF.

This clonotype has ten or more counts. V is TRBV6-2 or TRBV6-3 and J is TRBJ1-1, with 8 bases fitting TRBD1. J was trimmed by 1 base and V by 6 bases; bases with no gene match: 7. Germline V gene lookup returns CDR1 MNHEY and CDR2 SVGEGT. CDR3 length: 15 residues. The CDR3 here is CASSRRTGKNTEAFF. The CDR3 bases are TGTGCCAGCAGCCGGAGGACAGGGAAGAACACTGAAGCTTTCTTT.

CDR3 in DNA: TGTGCCAGCAGTTTTGCAGGGTACTACGAGCAGTACTTC. Translated: CASSFAGYYEQYF. The V call is TRBV28, the J call TRBJ2-7, with D perhaps TRBD1 (5 bases). Germline V lookup: CDR1 MDHEN, CDR2 SYDVKM. Trimming left V 3 bases short and J 3 bases short, with 9 bases between. This CDR3 is 13 amino acids long.

There are many counts of this clonotype. This rearrangement joins TRBV5-1 to TRBJ2-1; no firm D call. The CDR3 sequence is 15 residues long. Trimming shortened V by 0 bases and J by 4 bases, and 11 bases separated the two germline ends. Germline CDR1 SGHRS, CDR2 YFSETQ. The CDR3 DNA follows: TGCGCCAGCAGCTTGGTAGGGATGGTTTACAATGAGCAGTTCTTC. Translating it yields CASSLVGMVYNEQFF.

Notes on this clonotype: This may be a read error: a much more frequent sequence differs by one nucleotide. The chain's CDR3 is CASSAAGRLCNEQFF. CDR3 nucleotides: TGTGCCAGCAGTGCCGCCGGGAGGTTATGCAATGAGCAGTTCTTC. The chain uses TRBV7-9 and TRBJ2-1; 7 bases map to TRBD2. In germline, CDR1 is SEHNR, CDR2 FQNEAQ (reference sequence). This CDR3 has 15 amino acids. V was pared by 6 bases and J by 6 bases, with 11 bases of the junction left unmatched.

The V call is TRBV12-3 or TRBV12-4, the J call TRBJ1-6; D remains ambiguous. V lost 8 bases, J lost 6 bases, and 14 bases lay in between. CDR3 size: 14 residues. The CDR3: CASSSTAANSPLHF. CDR3 sequence (DNA): TGTGCCAGCTCCTCTACAGCCGCTAATTCACCCCTCCACTTT.

The V and J genes are TRBV20-1 and TRBJ2-5; TRBD2 might be the D (6 bases). In germline, CDR1 is DFQATT, CDR2 SNEGSKA (reference sequence). The CDR3 consists of 14 residues. V lost 3 bases and J lost 5, with 16 bases in between. The CDR3 nucleotides read TGCAGTGCTAGCGGGACTGGACATACGGAGACCCAGTACTTC. Protein product: CSASGTGHTETQYF.

This clonotype has ten or more counts. The V and J genes are TRBV29-1 and TRBJ2-2, with 7 positions matching TRBD1. The germline CDR1 and CDR2 sequences are SQVTM and ANQGSEA. There are 13 residues in the CDR3. The CDR3 DNA sequence: TGCAGTACGAGACAGGGGAACACCGGGGAGCTGTTTTTT. Protein product: CSTRQGNTGELFF.

The chain links TRBV20-1 to TRBJ1-5; tentative D call: TRBD1 (5 bases). V was pared by 6 bases and J by 0 bases, with 15 bases between. The CDR3 spans 15 residues. Germline CDR1 and CDR2: DFQATT and SNEGSKA (reference sequence). The CDR3 coding sequence is TGCAGTGCCATGGGGGGGTGGGATAGCAATCAGCCCCAGCATTTT. Translated, it gives CSAMGGWDSNQPQHF.

The J gene is TRBJ1-4, the V gene TRBV20-1; 8 nucleotides match TRBD1. The germline CDR1 and CDR2 sequences are DFQATT and SNEGSKA (reference sequence). This CDR3 has 13 amino acids. Germline trimming cut 3 bases from V and 8 bases from J; bases unmatched to any gene: 5. CDR3 sequence (DNA): TGCAGTGCTAGGCTTACAGGGGGGGAAAAACTGTTTTTT. Its translation: CSARLTGGEKLFF.

This clonotype occurred many times. The rearrangement links TRBV20-1 to TRBJ1-4; possible D gene TRBD1, 5 bases. Per the germline V gene, CDR1 is DFQATT and CDR2 is SNEGSKA (reference sequence). With 3 bases removed from V and 5 bases from J, the gap between germline ends came to 16 bases. This CDR3 spans 15 amino acids. The CDR3, as DNA: TGCAGTGCTAGGCCCAATCGGGGGGGGAATGAAAAACTGTTTTTT. Amino acid sequence: CSARPNRGGNEKLFF.

This clonotype was counted a few times. V gene TRBV4-3 combines with J gene TRBJ1-1, with TRBD1 identical over 9 bases. J lost 5 bases, V lost 1 base, and 2 bases had no gene match. CDR3 length equals 14 residues. Germline-derived CDR1 and CDR2 are LGHNA and YSLEER. CDR3 nucleotides: TGCGCCAGCAGCCAAGCGGGACAGGGAACTGAAGCTTTCTTT. Its protein is CASSQAGQGTEAFF.

The chain joins TRBV20-1 to TRBJ2-1; tentatively, D is TRBD2 (6 bases). The CDR3 consists of 15 residues. Trimming stripped 5 bases from V and 0 bases from J, with 14 bases between. The germline V gene encodes CDR1 DFQATT and CDR2 SNEGSKA (reference sequence). The CDR3 sequence is CSALPRGFSYNEQFF. Here the CDR3 DNA reads TGCAGTGCTCTCCCCCGGGGGTTCTCCTACAATGAGCAGTTCTTC.

This clonotype showed up many times. The chain links TRBV7-2 to TRBJ2-2; D call uncertain. There are 12 residues in the CDR3. V was shortened by 2 bases and J by 6 bases, with 4 bases between the two germline ends. Germline CDR1 is SGHTA and CDR2 is FQGNSA. The CDR3 is CASSLRPGELFF. The DNA of the CDR3 is TGTGCCAGCAGCTTAAGACCCGGGGAGCTGTTTTTT.

The rearrangement uses TRBV7-9 and TRBJ1-2, with TRBD1 identical over 9 bases. The germline gives CDR1 SEHNR, CDR2 FQNEAQ (reference sequence). J gave up 4 bases and V 4 bases, and 7 bases lay outside the gene matches. CDR3 length: 15 amino acids. CDR3 bases: TGTGCCAGCAGCTCCCGACTACAGGGGGCCTATGGCTACACCTTC. It encodes CASSSRLQGAYGYTF. Full variable domain (remainder filled in from reference TRBV7-9 and TRBJ1-2): DTGVSQNPRHKITKRGQNVTFRCDPISEHNRLYWYRQTLGQGPEFLTYFQNEAQLEKSRLLSDRFSAERPKGSFSTLEIQRTEQGDSAMYLCASSSRLQGAYGYTFGSGTRLTVV.

V gene TRBV2 combines with J gene TRBJ2-1; D might be TRBD2 (5 bases). This CDR3 is 16 amino acids long. Germline lookup yields CDR1 SNHLY and CDR2 FYNNEI. The germline V and J ends were trimmed by 5 bases and 8 bases, with 22 bases remaining between them. CDR3 residues: CASSRRALATWYEQFF. The CDR3 coding sequence is TGTGCCAGCAGTAGGAGAGCGCTAGCCACTTGGTATGAGCAGTTCTTC.

This clonotype was seen more than once but under ten times. The chain carries TRBV10-3 and TRBJ2-1; 9 nucleotides align to TRBD2. This CDR3 is 12 amino acids long. J was trimmed by 8 bases and V by 7 bases; bases with no gene match: 3. Germline-derived CDR1 and CDR2 are ENHRY and SYGVKD. The CDR3 reads CAIILAGYEQFF. The CDR3 nucleotides read TGTGCCATCATCCTAGCGGGATATGAGCAGTTCTTC.

This clonotype was seen only a few times. This chain links TRBV6-5 with TRBJ1-1; D is ambiguous. The V gene's germline CDR1 is MNHEY and CDR2 SVGAGI. This CDR3 spans 15 amino acids. V lost 0 bases and J lost 1, with 9 bases in between. This chain's CDR3 is CASSYSGPRNTEAFF. CDR3 DNA sequence: TGTGCCAGCAGTTACTCGGGCCCGAGGAACACTGAAGCTTTCTTT.

The chain joins TRBV12-3 or TRBV12-4 to TRBJ1-1, with unresolved D. V was trimmed by 0 bases and J by 7 bases, leaving 9 bases between them. The CDR3 sequence is 13 residues long. The DNA for the CDR3 is TGTGCCAGCAGTTTAGCGCCCGGGGTTGAAGCTTTCTTT. It translates to CASSLAPGVEAFF.

The chain uses TRBV5-6 and TRBJ2-1; TRBD1 matches 11 bases. The germline gives CDR1 SGHDT, CDR2 YYEEEE. V lost 4 bases to trimming and J lost 8 bases; unmatched junction nucleotides: 8. The CDR3 is 15 residues long. The CDR3: CASSKPGQGVDEQFF. CDR3 coding DNA: TGTGCCAGCAGCAAACCGGGACAGGGGGTGGATGAGCAGTTCTTC. Variable domain in full (rest from reference TRBV5-6 and TRBJ2-1): DAGVTQSPTHLIKTRGQQVTLRCSPKSGHDTVSWYQQALGQGPQFIFQYYEEEERQRGNFPDRFSGHQFPNYSSELNVNALLLGDSALYLCASSKPGQGVDEQFFGPGTRLTVL.

This rearrangement joins TRBV6-1 to TRBJ2-7; D uncertain. Germline V gene lookup returns CDR1 MNHNS and CDR2 SASEGT. Trimming removed 7 bases from V and 3 bases from J, with 13 bases in between. The CDR3 has 13 amino acids. The DNA for the CDR3 is TGTGCCAGCAAAGAGACATTCTTCTACGAGCAGTACTTC. This gives the protein CASKETFFYEQYF.

The V gene is TRBV4-2, the J gene TRBJ2-3; TRBD2 matches 11 bases. Per the germline V gene, CDR1 is LGHNA and CDR2 is YNFKEQ. There are 16 residues in the CDR3. The junction had 5 bases not matched to a gene; V was cut back by 1 base and J by 5 bases. This CDR3 reads CASSQALAGAKDTQYF. CDR3 nucleotides: TGTGCCAGCAGCCAAGCACTAGCGGGGGCTAAAGATACGCAGTATTTT.

This clonotype was counted only a few times. The genes are TRBV5-5 and TRBJ2-5; D is possibly TRBD1 or TRBD2 (5 bases each). The CDR3 spans 13 residues. CDR1 is SGHKS, CDR2 YYEKEE, per germline (reference sequence). V lost 6 bases and J lost 4, with 13 bases in between. DNA for the CDR3: TGTGCCAGCATCCCGGGGACGGCAGAGACCCAGTACTTC. It is translated as CASIPGTAETQYF.

There are many counts of this clonotype. V is TRBV20-1 and J is TRBJ1-2; D is ambiguous. The CDR3 is 13 residues long. V lost 0 bases and J 4 bases, leaving 9 bases between the germline ends. Germline CDR1 reads DFQATT; CDR2 reads SNEGSKA (reference sequence). The chain's CDR3 is CSARDSGGYGYTF. The DNA of the CDR3 is TGCAGTGCTAGAGATTCGGGTGGCTATGGCTACACCTTC.

This clonotype was observed a single time. V and J are TRBV7-2 and TRBJ2-7; D call uncertain. With 0 bases removed from V and 1 base from J, the gap between germline ends came to 7 bases. The CDR3 sequence is 14 residues long. Germline CDR1 SGHTA, CDR2 FQGNSA. CDR3 DNA: TGTGCCAGCAGCTTAGCGTCCATTTCCTACGAGCAGTACTTC. Translation gives CASSLASISYEQYF.

This clonotype was picked up many times. The rearrangement links TRBV24-1 to TRBJ2-2; no definite D call. Germline V gives CDR1 KGHDR, CDR2 SFDVKD. The CDR3 runs 13 residues. Trimming removed 5 bases at V and 6 bases at J, with 9 bases between. The DNA of the CDR3 is TGTGCCACCAGTGGGCCGAAGGCCGGGGAGCTGTTTTTT. It codes for CATSGPKAGELFF.

V is TRBV11-2 and J is TRBJ2-7; 9 positions agree with TRBD2. The CDR3 has 19 residues. V was pared by 3 bases and J by 1 base, with 16 bases of the junction left unmatched. Germline V gene lookup returns CDR1 SGHAT and CDR2 FQNNGV. The CDR3, as DNA: TGTGCCAGCAGCTTGCCCCTAGCGGGGCCCTTAACCCAATCCTACGAGCAGTACTTC. Amino acids: CASSLPLAGPLTQSYEQYF. The entire variable domain, with the rest obtained from reference TRBV11-2 and TRBJ2-7, is as follows: EAGVAQSPRYKIIEKRQSVAFWCNPISGHATLYWYQQILGQGPKLLIQFQNNGVVDDSQLPKDRFSAERLKGVDSTLKIQPAKLEDSAVYLCASSLPLAGPLTQSYEQYFGPGTRLTVT.